This T cell receptor beta chain appears in the sequencing data of a study of long-term antiretroviral therapy in people with HIV. Survey-level immunoSEQ v3.0 assays were run. Some clones are missing from TCRdb's copy, which holds only in-frame ones; the method was immunoSEQ multiplex PCR. The repertoire has 30,000 to 35,000 clones, about 70% of them found once; the top ten carry about 3.5%. Germline CDR1 reads SNHLY; CDR2 reads FYNNEI. This CDR3 has 12 residues. The V end was cut by 4 bases, the J end by 4 bases, with 7 bases between. All donors provided no fewer than one pre-ART and no fewer than two post-ART PBMC samples.

This sequence was found in a man aged 45-65 years with HIV. The source was unsorted PBMCs, collected 3 years after starting antiretroviral therapy. This chain joins TRBV2 and TRBJ2-5; D might be TRBD1 (5 bases). The CDR3 DNA follows: TGTGCCAGCAGTGGGCAGGGAGAGACCCAGTACTTC. This codes for CASSGQGETQYF.